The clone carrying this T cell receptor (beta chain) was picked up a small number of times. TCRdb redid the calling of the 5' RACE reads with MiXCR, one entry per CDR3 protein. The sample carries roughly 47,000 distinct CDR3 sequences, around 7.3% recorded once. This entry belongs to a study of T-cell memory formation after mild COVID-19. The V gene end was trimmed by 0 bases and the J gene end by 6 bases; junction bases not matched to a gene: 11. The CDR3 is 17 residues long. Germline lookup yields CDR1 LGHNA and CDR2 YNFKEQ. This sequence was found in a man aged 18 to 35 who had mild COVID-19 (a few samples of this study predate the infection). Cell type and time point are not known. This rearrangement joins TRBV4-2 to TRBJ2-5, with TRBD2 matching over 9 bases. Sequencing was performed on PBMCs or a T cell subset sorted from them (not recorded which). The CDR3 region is CASSQDWAGGLSKTQYF. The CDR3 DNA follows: TGTGCCAGCAGCCAAGATTGGGCGGGGGGGCTTAGTAAGACCCAGTACTTC.